This T cell receptor (beta chain) appears in the sequencing data of a study of shared clonotypes between healthy human individuals (dated by TCRdb to 2020 to 2022). Notes on the research overall: The cohort comprised a couple of women and a few men aged 18 to 49 years. For each donor, CD4 naive and CD4 memory were each given three plates, CD8 naive was given two plates, and CD8 memory was given one plate. To estimate repertoire size and how much clonotype sharing occurs between individuals, the study deeply sequenced the blood TCR repertoires of five or six healthy adults. Different laboratories and diverse techniques were used to prepare libraries and sequence TCR repertoires, to increase sequencing depth and limit assay-specific biases. Per donor, leukapheresis produced somewhere between about 0.94 and 9 billion PBMCs.

Donors were healthy HIV-negative adults with no recently reported acute infections or vaccinations. All donors were Caucasian adults living in Nashville, Tennessee, USA. CD8 memory samples consisted of magnetically selected CD45RO+ cells combined with CCR7-negative CD45RA+ effector memory (TemRA) cells. Blood was collected by leukapheresis, and PBMCs were isolated by Ficoll-Histopaque density gradient centrifugation and then cryopreserved in liquid nitrogen vapor phase. Analytical flow cytometry was used to check the purity and quantity of every magnetically sorted T cell population. Genomic DNA was isolated from each sorted fraction and quantified by UV absorbance on a Nanodrop 2000c. Using the deep immunoSEQ assay, multiplex PCR amplified TCR CDR3 regions from genomic DNA. Genomic DNA extracted from each cell subset was distributed evenly over all wells of several immunoSEQ 96-well plates, and each plate served as one replicate. For sorted subsets, each replicate PCR was loaded with around 200 ng genomic DNA, equivalent to 32,000 or so T cell genomes. Purified libraries were quantified with a Qubit 3.0 fluorometer, sized on a Bioanalyzer 2100, and re-quantified with the KAPA Library Quantification kit. Each immunoSEQ 96-well plate was sequenced on its own single-read 150-cycle Illumina NextSeq 550 flow cell. For the original study's pipeline: Because only junctional sequences without quality scores were contained in the immunoSEQ output, filtering matching that applied to full-length reads could not be performed. To assign V/J genes and CDR3, sequences were annotated using PyIR, a Python wrapper for IgBLAST v1.9, with IMGT germline references. Reads were removed for weak V/J assignments (E-value above 1e-6), missing CDR3, stop codons, out-of-frame junctions, or ambiguous translated residues. V3J clonotypes were defined by identical inferred V gene, J gene, and CDR3 amino acid sequence. Percentage overlap between repertoires was computed as shared unique clonotypes divided by the size of the smaller repertoire. RTK rarefaction, the Chao1 estimator, and Recon v2.1 estimates of unobserved clonotypes were used to assess repertoire richness. Generation probabilities for all TCRbeta clonotypes obtained by the gDNA method from a handful of donors were computed using OLGA. The table comes from immuneACCESS by way of TCRdb, which keeps in-frame sequences with V and J called. Part of the clones is missing from these tables; in studies checked, under half for an unresolved V gene and the rest for unknown reasons. The D gene and trimming were derived from the DNA, and the V and J assignments and clone size from that table. For this sample the table gives approximately 110,000 clones, of which roughly 66% were detected only once. Jointly, the top ten make up around 26% of the sample.

According to the germline V gene, CDR1 reads SGHVS and CDR2 reads FNYEAQ. Spanning cysteine to phenylalanine, the CDR3 consists of 15 amino acids. Just CDR3 DNA is preserved here, 45 bases in frame from base 1. Compared with germline, V lacks 1 base and J lacks 2 bases; bases without a gene match: 4. Turning to this clone: No antigen is known for it. No base-level quality is on record; no much larger clone is a single base apart.

The paper's findings and limits, for the study overall: Sampling was restricted to blood, and TCR repertoires in tissues likely differ from the TCR repertoires found in blood. Clonotypes shared by all four sorted-subset donors showed higher generation probabilities than non-shared clonotypes. Naive subsets generally had larger estimated clonotype richness than memory subsets. Incomplete sequencing was indicated by rarefaction of sorted-subset datasets, despite the large sequencing depth. The genetic and exposure-history diversity represented was limited by the small number of donors. About 5% of naive CD4, roughly 3.5% of naive CD8, 2.3% of memory CD4, and about 0.4% of memory CD8 clonotypes were shared across several donors. Pairwise subsampling led to the expectation that sequencing depth would affect the degree of clonotype sharing among donors.

Input material: memory CD8+ T cells sorted from blood. In light of the paper, this sample's cell subset or site label describes: CD45RO+ cells pooled with CCR7-negative TemRA cells. This sequence was found in a woman aged 25 to 39 in good health. The chain joins TRBV7-6 to TRBJ2-5, and 7 junctional nucleotides match TRBD2. The DNA sequence is TGTGCCAGCAGCTTAGAGTCGGGGGGTCAAGAGACCCAGTACTTC. Its translation reads: CASSLESGGQETQYF.